This TCR beta chain appears in the sequencing data of a study of T cell responses to AZD1222 COVID-19 vaccine. The wider study: Second doses at about 4 or about 12 weeks were pooled.

V was pared by 4 bases and J by 0 bases, with 12 bases between. This CDR3 spans 16 amino acids. Per germline, CDR1 SGHAT and CDR2 FQNNGV. Clones were sequenced by immunoSEQ multiplex PCR, and TCRdb holds only the in-frame ones, with some missing. This sample has about 140,000 clones, with about 89% found just once. The source material was peripheral blood, sampled on day 0 of AZD1222 vaccination. The chain combines TRBV11-2 with TRBJ2-2; D may be TRBD1 (6 bases). This sequence was found in an adult in good health. The CDR3: CASSSPGQANTGELFF. The CDR3 DNA reads as TGTGCCAGCAGCTCGCCGGGACAAGCGAACACCGGGGAGCTGTTTTTT. The full variable domain, its missing parts supplied by reference TRBV11-2 and TRBJ2-2, is EAGVAQSPRYKIIEKRQSVAFWCNPISGHATLYWYQQILGQGPKLLIQFQNNGVVDDSQLPKDRFSAERLKGVDSTLKIQPAKLEDSAVYLCASSSPGQANTGELFFGEGSRLTVL.